Sequencing of this T cell receptor beta chain was carried out in a study of T-cell reconstitution after alpha-beta-depleted transplantation in children. This sample's TCRbeta library carried unique molecular identifier barcodes. One entry per CDR3 protein results from TCRdb running MiXCR on the PCR reads. The sample shows about 610,000 distinct CDR3 sequences, about 11% of them seen only once. The CDR3 runs to 12 residues. Germline V gene lookup returns CDR1 SGHNT and CDR2 YENEEA. The V gene lost 2 bases and the J gene lost 9 bases, with 7 bases spanning the gap. This clonotype came up many times. This receptor was identified in a human donor who donated a stem cell graft to a child with acute myeloid leukemia. The sample here was PBMCs from the stem cell graft donor, taken from the stem cell graft. This chain connects TRBV11-3 to TRBJ2-2; D might be TRBD1 or TRBD2, each matching 5 bases. The CDR3 DNA sequence: TGTGCCAGCAGCTTACGGGGCAGGGAGCTGTTTTTT. Amino acids: CASSLRGRELFF. Full variable domain (remainder filled in from reference TRBV11-3 and TRBJ2-2): EAGVVQSPRYKIIEKKQPVAFWCNPISGHNTLYWYLQNLGQGPELLIRYENEEAVDDSQLPKDRFSAERLKGVDSTLKIQPAELGDSAVYLCASSLRGRELFFGEGSRLTVL.